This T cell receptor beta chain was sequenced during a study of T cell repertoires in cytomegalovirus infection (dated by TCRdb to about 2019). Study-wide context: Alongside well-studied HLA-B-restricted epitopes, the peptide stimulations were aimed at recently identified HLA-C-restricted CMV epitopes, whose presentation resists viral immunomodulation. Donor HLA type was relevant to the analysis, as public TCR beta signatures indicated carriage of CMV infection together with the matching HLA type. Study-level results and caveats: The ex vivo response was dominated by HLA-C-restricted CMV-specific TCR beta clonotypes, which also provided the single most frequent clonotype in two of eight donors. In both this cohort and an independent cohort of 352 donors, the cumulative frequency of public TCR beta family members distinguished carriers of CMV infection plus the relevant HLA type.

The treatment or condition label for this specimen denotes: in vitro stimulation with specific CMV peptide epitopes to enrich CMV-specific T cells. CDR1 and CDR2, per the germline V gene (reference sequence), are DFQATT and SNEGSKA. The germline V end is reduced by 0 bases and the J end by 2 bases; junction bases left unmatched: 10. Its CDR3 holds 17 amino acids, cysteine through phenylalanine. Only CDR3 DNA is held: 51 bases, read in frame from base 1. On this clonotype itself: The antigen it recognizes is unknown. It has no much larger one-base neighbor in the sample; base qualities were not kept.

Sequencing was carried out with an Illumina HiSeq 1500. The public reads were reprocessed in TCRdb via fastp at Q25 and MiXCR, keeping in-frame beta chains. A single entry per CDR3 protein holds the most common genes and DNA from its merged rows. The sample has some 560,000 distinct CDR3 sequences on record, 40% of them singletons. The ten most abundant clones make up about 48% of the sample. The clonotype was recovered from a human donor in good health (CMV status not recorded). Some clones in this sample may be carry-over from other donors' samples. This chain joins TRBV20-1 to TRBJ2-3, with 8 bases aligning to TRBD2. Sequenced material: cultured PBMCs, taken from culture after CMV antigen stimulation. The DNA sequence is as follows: TGCAGTGCTAGAGATAGCCGGGAGGGACAAGTCACAGATACGCAGTATTTT. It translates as CSARDSREGQVTDTQYF.